This T cell receptor beta chain was retrieved from a study of CD8 T cells in ankylosing spondylitis. The study, taken as a whole, reports: Reports of some motif variants in reactive arthritis synovial fluid and blood predate this one. What appeared characteristic of ankylosing spondylitis blood was a TCR beta motif of 7 or 8 highly homologous variants. Enrichment of disease-linked clones was reportedly significant in matched ankylosing spondylitis synovial fluid.

TCRdb recomputed calls from the 5' RACE reads with MiXCR, one row per CDR3 protein. Counted here are under 300,000 distinct CDR3 sequences, about 10% occurring once; the ten biggest clones make up around 6.5%. CDR1 and CDR2 (germline): MNHNS, SASEGT. Losses at the gene ends were 3 bases for V and 7 bases for J; bases not matched to a gene: 3. The CDR3 extends over 13 amino acids. This clonotype was detected many times. Its antigen is unknown. The sequencing input was blood, either unsorted or a sorted T cell fraction (not recorded which). The chain has TRBV6-1 and TRBJ1-2; 9 bases are shared with TRBD1. The source is a male donor with ankylosing spondylitis or in good health (not recorded which). The CDR3 sequence is CASSDMDRGGYTF. For the CDR3, the DNA is TGTGCCAGCAGTGACATGGACAGGGGTGGCTACACCTTC.